The rows below give T cell receptor beta chains drawn from one sample of a study of blood T cells in healthy people across ages. TCRdb itself ran the 5' RACE reads through MiXCR, one entry per CDR3 protein. The sample consists of under 2,000,000 distinct CDR3 sequences, around half of them appearing once. The sequencing sample was made of blood. The receptors were gathered from a woman aged 40 to 50 in good health. Each CDR3 is given with its conserved first and last residue. Fields, in order: J gene, clone size, D gene, V gene, CDR3 protein, CDR3 DNA. The D gene is left open where the match is weak. Part of the rows lack a size; the others show once, few, many or a class for expanded clones.

TRBJ2-5	once	-	TRBV18	CASSPNRDSGQYF	TGTGCCAGCTCACCGAACAGGGATTCCGGGCAGTACTTC
TRBJ2-5	-	-	TRBV27	CASSYRYNEQYF	TGTGCCAGCAGTTACCGGTACAATGAGCAGTACTTC
TRBJ2-3	-	-	TRBV11-2	CASSLDRPGTDTQYF	TGTGCCAGCAGCCTCGACAGGCCAGGCACAGATACGCAGTATTTT
TRBJ2-7	few	-	TRBV29-1	CSVGGGPRYEQYF	TGCAGCGTGGGGGGCGGACCGAGATACGAGCAGTACTTC
TRBJ1-2	-	-	TRBV20-1	CSVRAGAVYGYTF	TGCAGTGTCCGAGCGGGGGCAGTCTATGGCTACACCTTC
TRBJ2-6	-	TRBD1	TRBV4-2	CASSQTTGTGSGANVLTF	TGTGCCAGCAGCCAAACAACCGGGACAGGGTCTGGGGCCAACGTCCTGACTTTC
TRBJ2-5	few	-	TRBV20-1	CSAKPGGLMGETQYF	TGCAGTGCTAAACCCGGGGGTTTGATGGGAGAGACCCAGTACTTC
TRBJ2-1	-	-	TRBV20-1	CSVLFGGVYNEQFF	TGCAGTGTCCTATTTGGCGGGGTGTACAATGAGCAGTTCTTC
TRBJ1-5	-	TRBD1	TRBV6-2/TRBV6-3	CARITNRGPNQPQHF	TGTGCCCGGATCACCAACAGGGGGCCGAATCAGCCCCAGCATTTT
TRBJ2-3	-	-	TRBV20-1	CSAREPRTVIDTQYF	TGCAGTGCTAGAGAGCCGAGAACGGTCATAGATACGCAGTATTTT
TRBJ2-7	-	TRBD1	TRBV7-9	CASSSPWTGTGLYF	TGTGCCAGCAGCTCCCCTTGGACCGGGACAGGGTTGTACTTC
TRBJ2-3	-	-	TRBV21-1	CASSKGDRGRVDTQYF	TGTGCCAGCAGCAAAGGCGACAGGGGGAGGGTGGATACGCAGTATTTT
TRBJ2-1	-	TRBD2	TRBV5-1	CASILRTSGGNKEQFF	TGCGCCAGCATTTTGCGGACTAGCGGGGGGAACAAGGAGCAGTTCTTC
TRBJ1-2	-	TRBD1	TRBV6-6	CASSYATGNYGYTF	TGTGCCAGCAGTTACGCGACAGGGAACTATGGCTACACCTTC
TRBJ2-1	-	-	TRBV3-1	CASSQDLRDYNEQFF	TGTGCCAGCAGCCAAGATCTTCGCGACTACAATGAGCAGTTCTTC
TRBJ2-1	-	TRBD2	TRBV4-1	CASSQTSVPEQFF	TGCGCCAGCAGCCAAACTAGCGTCCCGGAGCAGTTCTTC
TRBJ2-6	-	-	TRBV7-8	CASSFYGAGANVLTF	TGTGCCAGCAGCTTTTATGGGGCTGGGGCCAACGTCCTGACTTTC
TRBJ2-5	-	-	TRBV4-2	CASSQAPGNQETQYF	TGTGCCAGCAGCCAAGCCCCGGGGAACCAAGAGACCCAGTACTTC
TRBJ2-1	-	-	TRBV5-4	CASSPRDRFSSYNEQFF	TGTGCCAGCAGCCCAAGAGACCGCTTCAGCTCCTACAATGAGCAGTTCTTC
TRBJ1-1	-	-	TRBV5-1	CASSKSTAWGTEAFF	TGCGCCAGCAGCAAGTCGACAGCTTGGGGCACTGAAGCTTTCTTT
TRBJ1-5	-	-	TRBV20-1	CSVNQGSNQPQHF	TGCAGTGTGAATCAGGGGAGCAATCAGCCCCAGCATTTT
TRBJ1-1	-	-	TRBV15	CATSRDLGGTEAFF	TGTGCCACCAGCAGAGATCTGGGTGGCACTGAAGCTTTCTTT
TRBJ2-5	-	-	TRBV7-2	CASSLSTVHSSYNEQYF	TGTGCCAGCAGCTTATCGACAGTTCACTCCTCCTACAATGAGCAGTACTTC
TRBJ2-5	few	-	TRBV29-1	CSVVGRLQETQYF	TGCAGCGTTGTAGGCAGACTTCAAGAGACCCAGTACTTC
TRBJ2-4	many	-	TRBV20-1	CSTNRALAKNIQYF	TGCAGTACCAACAGGGCCTTAGCCAAAAACATTCAGTACTTC
TRBJ2-5	-	-	TRBV7-2	CASSWRGRPLKETQYF	TGTGCCAGCAGCTGGAGGGGACGGCCGCTAAAGGAGACCCAGTACTTC
TRBJ1-1	-	-	TRBV6-1	CASSQTAFQRGAFF	TGTGCCAGCAGCCAGACCGCCTTCCAACGGGGTGCTTTCTTT
TRBJ1-2	few	TRBD1	TRBV5-1	CASTKTTGGAGGYTF	TGCGCCAGCACCAAGACAACAGGGGGCGCGGGGGGCTACACCTTC
TRBJ2-7	few	TRBD1	TRBV3-1	CASSPRQSGQVYEQYF	TGTGCCAGCAGCCCCCGTCAATCCGGACAGGTGTACGAGCAGTACTTC
TRBJ2-5	-	-	TRBV11-2	CASSLVGGPLQETQYF	TGTGCCAGCAGCTTAGTAGGCGGACCGCTCCAAGAGACCCAGTACTTC
TRBJ2-5	-	-	TRBV9	CASSVEGASETQYF	TGTGCCAGCAGCGTAGAAGGAGCAAGTGAGACCCAGTACTTC
TRBJ1-5	-	TRBD1	TRBV4-3	CASSQGARGRQPQHF	TGCGCCAGCAGCCAAGGAGCGAGGGGGCGGCAGCCCCAGCATTTT
TRBJ1-2	-	-	TRBV4-3	CASSQDPPDSYINGYTF	TGCGCCAGCAGCCAGGATCCCCCGGACAGCTATATTAATGGCTACACCTTC
TRBJ2-5	-	-	TRBV10-3	CATSVGNGGLQETQYF	TGTGCCACCAGTGTTGGAAACGGGGGCCTACAAGAGACCCAGTACTTC
TRBJ2-3	-	TRBD2	TRBV4-2	CASSQGGYRGDTDTQYF	TGTGCCAGCAGCCAAGGAGGGTACCGGGGGGACACAGATACGCAGTATTTT
TRBJ2-1	few	-	TRBV11-2	CASSLQNSPYNEQFF	TGTGCCAGCAGCTTACAAAATTCCCCTTACAATGAGCAGTTCTTC
TRBJ2-7	-	TRBD1	TRBV12-3/TRBV12-4	CASSPENRGTYEQYF	TGTGCCAGCAGCCCAGAGAACAGGGGCACCTACGAGCAGTACTTC
TRBJ2-5	-	-	TRBV27	CASSFSRGRVYQETQYF	TGTGCCAGCAGTTTCTCCCGGGGCAGGGTGTACCAAGAGACCCAGTACTTC
TRBJ2-1	-	-	TRBV13	CASSRRGGGFVNEQFF	TGTGCCAGCAGCCGCCGGGGTGGGGGTTTTGTCAATGAGCAGTTCTTC
TRBJ1-2	few	TRBD1	TRBV18	CASSPPRDRDVYGYTF	TGTGCCAGCTCACCACCCCGGGACAGGGACGTCTATGGCTACACCTTC
TRBJ2-5	many	TRBD1	TRBV7-2	CASSLQGAIQETQYF	TGTGCCAGCAGCTTGCAGGGGGCCATACAAGAGACCCAGTACTTC
TRBJ2-5	-	-	TRBV7-8	CASSPRETQETQYF	TGTGCCAGCAGCCCGAGGGAAACCCAAGAGACCCAGTACTTC
TRBJ2-3	few	-	TRBV5-5	CASSSGQRLSTDTQYF	TGTGCCAGCAGCTCGGGACAACGACTTAGCACAGATACGCAGTATTTT
TRBJ2-7	-	-	TRBV28	CASSFPVRRADYEQYF	TGTGCCAGCAGTTTTCCCGTCCGTAGGGCCGACTACGAGCAGTACTTC
TRBJ2-1	many	-	TRBV7-2	CASSFIPLDLANEQFF	TGTGCCAGCAGCTTTATCCCCCTCGACCTAGCCAATGAGCAGTTCTTC
TRBJ2-5	few	TRBD2	TRBV9	CASSVGGGTIETQYF	TGTGCCAGCAGCGTAGGAGGTGGGACTATAGAGACCCAGTACTTC
TRBJ2-1	-	-	TRBV5-5	CASSSDSLLFF	TGTGCCAGCAGCTCGGACTCTTTACTGTTCTTC
TRBJ1-5	-	-	TRBV6-2/TRBV6-3	CASILNGQLSNQPQHF	TGTGCCAGCATTCTGAACGGACAACTTAGCAATCAGCCCCAGCATTTT
TRBJ2-1	-	TRBD2	TRBV28	CASRQTGGWIYNEQFF	TGTGCCAGCAGACAGACGGGGGGATGGATTTACAATGAGCAGTTCTTC
TRBJ2-1	-	TRBD2	TRBV11-2	CASRLYSGSSYNEQFF	TGTGCCAGCAGGCTCTATAGCGGGAGCTCCTACAATGAGCAGTTCTTC
TRBJ1-1	-	-	TRBV7-2	CASSNSRANTEAFF	TGTGCCAGCAGCAATAGCAGGGCTAACACTGAAGCTTTCTTT
TRBJ2-4	once	TRBD1	TRBV29-1	CSVEDWAGGVGEQYF	TGCAGCGTTGAAGATTGGGCAGGGGGAGTGGGGGAGCAGTACTTC
TRBJ2-1	-	-	TRBV9	CASSVASGATPWDEQFF	TGTGCCAGCAGCGTAGCTTCAGGGGCCACCCCTTGGGATGAGCAGTTCTTC
TRBJ1-1	few	TRBD1	TRBV12-3/TRBV12-4	CASSFQQGGTEAFF	TGTGCCAGCAGTTTCCAACAGGGGGGGACTGAAGCTTTCTTT
TRBJ2-7	-	TRBD2	TRBV6-6	CASTGLAGLNEQYF	TGTGCCAGCACTGGACTAGCGGGGTTAAATGAGCAGTACTTC